A single sample gave rise to the 16 T cell receptor beta chains below, sequenced in a study of blood T cell repertoires in COVID-19. The data were produced by immunoSEQ multiplex PCR, yet TCRdb's version contains in-frame clones alone and is incomplete. The table records fewer than 45,000 clones, 85% to 95% of them present only once. The sample consisted of peripheral blood. Every receptor here comes from a man between 60 and 70 years old with active or convalescent COVID-19.

This sequence joins TRBV7-2 and TRBJ2-7; D is ambiguous. Trimming took 5 bases from V and 5 from J, leaving 19 bases between them. The CDR3 extends over 15 amino acids. CDR1 is SGHTA and CDR2 is FQGNSA in the germline V gene. The CDR3 region is CASSTIPGAVNEQYF. The CDR3 nucleotides are TGTGCCAGCAGCACGATCCCCGGAGCCGTGAACGAGCAGTACTTC. The whole variable domain, remainder taken from reference TRBV7-2 and TRBJ2-7, is GAGVSQSPSNKVTEKGKDVELRCDPISGHTALYWYRQSLGQGLEFLIYFQGNSAPDKSGLPSDRFSAERTGGSVSTLTIQRTQQEDSAVYLCASSTIPGAVNEQYFGPGTRLTVT.

The rearrangement links TRBV4-1 to TRBJ2-3; 10 nucleotides align to TRBD2. The length of the CDR3 is 17 residues. V lost 3 bases and J lost 0; bases outside the gene matches: 6. CDR1 and CDR2 (germline): MGHRA, YSYEKL. This CDR3 reads CASSHKGLAESTDTQYF. In DNA form, the CDR3 reads TGCGCCAGCAGCCACAAAGGACTAGCGGAGAGCACAGATACGCAGTATTTT.

This clone was counted a single time. As DNA, the CDR3 is TGTGCCAGCAGCTTATTGGGCGGGAGTACAGGCGAGCAGTACTTC. Encoded protein: CASSLLGGSTGEQYF. The rearrangement links TRBV7-3 to TRBJ2-7, with TRBD2 identical over 7 bases. Germline assignment: CDR1 SGHTA and CDR2 FQGTGA. V dropped 2 bases and J dropped 6; count of bases not matched to a gene: 10. This CDR3 is built from 15 residues.

The chain uses TRBV29-1 and TRBJ1-2; weak D call: TRBD1 (5 bases). Trimming removed 7 bases from V and 4 bases from J, with 16 bases in between. The CDR3 contains 13 residues. Germline V gene data show CDR1 as SQVTM and CDR2 as ANQGSEA. The CDR3 region is CSARREEVYGYTF. The CDR3 region has the DNA TGCAGCGCCCGCAGGGAGGAGGTCTATGGCTACACCTTC.

This clone has just one count. The chain employs TRBV9 and TRBJ2-5; D might be TRBD1 (6 bases). Germline V CDR1 and CDR2: SGDLS, YYNGEE. CDR3 size: 13 residues. V gave up 3 bases and J gave up 5 bases, with 11 bases separating them. The CDR3 protein is CASSGQDTETQYF. CDR3 nucleotides: TGTGCCAGCAGCGGACAGGATACGGAGACCCAGTACTTC. Full variable domain (missing parts from reference TRBV9 and TRBJ2-5): DSGVTQTPKHLITATGQRVTLRCSPRSGDLSVYWYQQSLDQGLQFLIQYYNGEERAKGNILERFSAQQFPDLHSELNLSSLELGDSALYFCASSGQDTETQYFGPGTRLLVL.

V is TRBV7-9 and J is TRBJ1-3; D gene ambiguous. The CDR3 is 14 residues long. Trimming cost V 7 bases and J 4 bases, with 14 bases left between them. CDR1 SEHNR and CDR2 FQNEAQ come from the germline V gene (reference sequence). The DNA of the CDR3 is TGTGCCAGCACCTCGTGGGAGGACGGAAACACCATATATTTT. The encoded protein is CASTSWEDGNTIYF.

The chain uses TRBV4-1 and TRBJ2-1; maybe TRBD2 (6 bases). Germline V lookup: CDR1 MGHRA, CDR2 YSYEKL. The length of the CDR3 is 14 residues. The germline V and J ends were trimmed by 4 bases and 9 bases, with 16 bases remaining between them. CDR3 in DNA: TGCGCCAGCAGCCGCGGACTATCCCCCCGTGAGCAGTTCTTC. This translates into CASSRGLSPREQFF.

The chain links TRBV19 to TRBJ2-7; maybe TRBD1 (6 bases). The germline V gene encodes CDR1 LNHDA and CDR2 SQIVND (reference sequence). V gave up 7 bases and J gave up 5 bases, with 15 bases separating them. The CDR3 has 13 amino acids. The CDR3 reads CASNTGRGDEQYF. DNA of the CDR3: TGTGCCAGTAACACAGGGCGAGGCGACGAGCAGTACTTC.

V and J are TRBV10-3 and TRBJ1-1; D unclear. Germline V lookup: CDR1 ENHRY, CDR2 SYGVKD. V was pared by 0 bases and J by 1 base, with 6 bases between. The CDR3 is made up of 14 amino acids. The CDR3 DNA reads as TGTGCCATCAGTGAGTCTAGCAAGAACACTGAAGCTTTCTTT. This gives the protein CAISESSKNTEAFF.

The gene calls are TRBV6-5 and TRBJ2-3; 7 bases match TRBD1. Per the germline V gene, CDR1 is MNHEY and CDR2 is SVGAGI. CDR3 length: 15 amino acids. The J segment lost 2 bases and the V segment lost 2 bases, leaving 4 bases of the junction unmatched. CDR3 sequence (DNA): TGTGCCAGCAGTTACGGACAGGCCATCACAGATACGCAGTATTTT. Protein: CASSYGQAITDTQYF.

The chain has TRBV7-2 and TRBJ2-2, with D tentatively TRBD1 (6 bases). CDR3 length: 13 residues. V lost 5 bases and J lost 7, with 11 bases in between. Germline CDR1 SGHTA, CDR2 FQGNSA. CDR3 sequence: CASSRLDSGELFF. The CDR3 DNA reads TGTGCCAGCAGCCGTCTGGACAGCGGGGAGCTGTTTTTT.

CDR3 protein: CASSPPPSRTSGRELFF. In DNA, the CDR3 is TGTGCCAGCAGCCCCCCGCCATCACGGACTAGCGGGCGGGAGCTGTTTTTT. The chain joins TRBV3-1 (or the pseudogene TRBV3-2) to TRBJ2-2, with 11 bases that match TRBD2. This CDR3 spans 17 amino acids. Germline V CDR1 and CDR2: LGHDT, YNNKEL (reference sequence). Germline trimming cut 4 bases from V and 9 bases from J; bases unmatched to any gene: 13.

This clone was observed once. The chain links TRBV4-1 to TRBJ2-7, with TRBD2 matching over 7 bases. V lost 1 base to trimming and J lost 3 bases; unmatched junction nucleotides: 6. The germline V gene encodes CDR1 MGHRA and CDR2 YSYEKL. This CDR3 is built from 15 residues. CDR3 loop: CASSQAGGMGYEQYF. CDR3 DNA: TGCGCCAGCAGCCAAGCGGGGGGAATGGGCTACGAGCAGTACTTC.

This sequence joins TRBV5-6 and TRBJ1-1; D is ambiguous. V shed 2 bases and J shed 5 bases, with 7 bases lying between them. This CDR3 is built from 12 residues. The germline gives CDR1 SGHDT, CDR2 YYEEEE. For the CDR3, the DNA is TGTGCCAGCAGCTTCGGGGAAACTGAAGCTTTCTTT. It codes for CASSFGETEAFF.

The V gene is TRBV15, the J gene TRBJ1-5, with 7 bases fitting TRBD1. V was pared by 3 bases and J by 5 bases, with 13 bases of the junction left unmatched. CDR1 and CDR2 from the germline V gene are LNHNV and YYDKDF (reference sequence). The CDR3 consists of 17 residues. CDR3 in amino acids: CATSSNRGGGGYQPQHF. The DNA for the CDR3 is TGTGCCACCAGCAGTAACAGGGGCGGTGGGGGCTATCAGCCCCAGCATTTT. Full variable domain (remainder filled in from reference TRBV15 and TRBJ1-5): DAMVIQNPRYQVTQFGKPVTLSCSQTLNHNVMYWYQQKSSQAPKLLFHYYDKDFNNEADTPDNFQSRRPNTSFCFLDIRSPGLGDTAMYLCATSSNRGGGGYQPQHFGDGTRLSIL.

This rearrangement joins TRBV5-1 to TRBJ2-2, with TRBD2 as a possible D gene (5 bases). Trimming removed 1 base at V and 9 bases at J, with 19 bases between. Germline V gene sequence: CDR1 SGHRS, CDR2 YFSETQ. The CDR3 is made up of 16 amino acids. For the CDR3, the DNA is TGCGCCAGCAGCTTGAGGGCGGGTCAGCTTGGGAGGGAGCTGTTTTTT. It is translated as CASSLRAGQLGRELFF.